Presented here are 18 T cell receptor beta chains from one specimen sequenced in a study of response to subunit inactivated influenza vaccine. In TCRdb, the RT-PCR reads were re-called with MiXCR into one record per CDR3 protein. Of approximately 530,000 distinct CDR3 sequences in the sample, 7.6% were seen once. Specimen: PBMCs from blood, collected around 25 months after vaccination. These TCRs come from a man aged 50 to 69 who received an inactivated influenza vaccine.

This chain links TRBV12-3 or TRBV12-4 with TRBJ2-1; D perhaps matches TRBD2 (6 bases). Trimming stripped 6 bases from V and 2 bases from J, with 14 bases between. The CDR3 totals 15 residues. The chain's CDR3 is CASSGSRSAYNEQFF. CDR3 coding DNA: TGTGCCAGCAGCGGGAGCAGGAGCGCCTACAATGAGCAGTTCTTC.

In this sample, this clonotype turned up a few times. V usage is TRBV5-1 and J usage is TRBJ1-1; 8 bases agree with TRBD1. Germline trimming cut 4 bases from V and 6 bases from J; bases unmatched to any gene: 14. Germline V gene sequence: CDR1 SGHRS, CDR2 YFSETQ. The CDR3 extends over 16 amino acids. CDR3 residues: CASSEKRQGTVSEAFF. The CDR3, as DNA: TGCGCCAGCAGCGAAAAGAGACAGGGGACGGTCTCTGAAGCTTTCTTT.

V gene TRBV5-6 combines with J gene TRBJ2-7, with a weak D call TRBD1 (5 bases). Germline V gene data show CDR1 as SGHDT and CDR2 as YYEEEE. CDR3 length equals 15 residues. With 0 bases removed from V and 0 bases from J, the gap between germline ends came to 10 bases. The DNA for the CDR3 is TGTGCCAGCAGCTTGGGCAGGGTCCGCTCCTACGAGCAGTACTTC. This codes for CASSLGRVRSYEQYF.

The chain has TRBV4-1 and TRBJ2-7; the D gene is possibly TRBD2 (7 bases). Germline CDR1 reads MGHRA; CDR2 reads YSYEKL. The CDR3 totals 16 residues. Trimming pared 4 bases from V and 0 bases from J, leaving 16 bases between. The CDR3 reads CASSPQGRGGSYEQYF. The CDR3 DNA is TGCGCCAGCAGCCCACAGGGAAGGGGGGGCTCCTACGAGCAGTACTTC.

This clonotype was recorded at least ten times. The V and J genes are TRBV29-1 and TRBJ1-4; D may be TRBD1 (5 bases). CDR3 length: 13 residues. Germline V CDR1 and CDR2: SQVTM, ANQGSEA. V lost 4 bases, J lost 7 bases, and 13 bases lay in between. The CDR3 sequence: CSVARENREKLFF. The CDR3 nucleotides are TGCAGCGTTGCCAGGGAGAATCGTGAAAAACTGTTTTTT.

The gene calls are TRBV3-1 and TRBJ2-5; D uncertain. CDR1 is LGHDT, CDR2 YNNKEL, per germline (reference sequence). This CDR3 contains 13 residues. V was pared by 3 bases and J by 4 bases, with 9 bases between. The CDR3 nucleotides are TGTGCCAGCAGCCAGAGCCCCCCAGAGACCCAGTACTTC. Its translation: CASSQSPPETQYF.

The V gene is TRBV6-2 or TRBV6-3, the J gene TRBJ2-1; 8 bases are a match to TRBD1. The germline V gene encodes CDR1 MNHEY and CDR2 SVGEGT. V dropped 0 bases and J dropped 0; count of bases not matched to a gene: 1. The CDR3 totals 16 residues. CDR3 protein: CASSYSDRVSYNEQFF. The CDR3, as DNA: TGTGCCAGCAGTTACTCGGACAGGGTCTCCTACAATGAGCAGTTCTTC.

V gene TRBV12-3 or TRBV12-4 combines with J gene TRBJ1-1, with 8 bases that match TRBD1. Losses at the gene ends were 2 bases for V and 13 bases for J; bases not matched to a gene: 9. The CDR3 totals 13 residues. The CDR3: CASSLRGQVVVFF. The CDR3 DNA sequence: TGTGCCAGCAGTTTAAGGGGACAGGTCGTTGTTTTCTTT.

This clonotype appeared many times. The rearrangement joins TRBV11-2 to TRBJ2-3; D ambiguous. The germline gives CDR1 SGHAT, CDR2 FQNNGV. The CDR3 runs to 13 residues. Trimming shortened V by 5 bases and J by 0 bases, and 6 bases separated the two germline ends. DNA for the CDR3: TGTGCCAGCAGCCCCATCAGCACAGATACGCAGTATTTT. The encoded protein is CASSPISTDTQYF. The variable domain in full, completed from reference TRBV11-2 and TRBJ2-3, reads EAGVAQSPRYKIIEKRQSVAFWCNPISGHATLYWYQQILGQGPKLLIQFQNNGVVDDSQLPKDRFSAERLKGVDSTLKIQPAKLEDSAVYLCASSPISTDTQYFGPGTRLTVL.

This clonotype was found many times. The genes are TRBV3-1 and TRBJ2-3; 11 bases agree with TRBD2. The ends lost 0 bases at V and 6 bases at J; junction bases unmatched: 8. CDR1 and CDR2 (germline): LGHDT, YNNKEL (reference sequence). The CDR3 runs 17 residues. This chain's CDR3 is CASSQDGAGTSGDTQYF. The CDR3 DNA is TGTGCCAGCAGCCAAGATGGGGCGGGGACTAGCGGCGATACGCAGTATTTT.

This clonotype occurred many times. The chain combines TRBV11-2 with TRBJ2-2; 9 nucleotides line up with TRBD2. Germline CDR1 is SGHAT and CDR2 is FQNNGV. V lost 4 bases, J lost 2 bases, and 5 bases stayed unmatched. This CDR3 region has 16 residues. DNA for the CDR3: TGTGCCAGCAGCTACATAGCGGGGGAAAACACCGGGGAGCTGTTTTTT. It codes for CASSYIAGENTGELFF.

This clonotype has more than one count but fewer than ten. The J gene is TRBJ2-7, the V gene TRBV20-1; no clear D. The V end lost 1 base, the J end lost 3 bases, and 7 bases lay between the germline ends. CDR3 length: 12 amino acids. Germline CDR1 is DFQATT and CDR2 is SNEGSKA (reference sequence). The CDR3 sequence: CSARGRHYEQYF. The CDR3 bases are TGCAGTGCTAGAGGCCGTCACTACGAGCAGTACTTC.

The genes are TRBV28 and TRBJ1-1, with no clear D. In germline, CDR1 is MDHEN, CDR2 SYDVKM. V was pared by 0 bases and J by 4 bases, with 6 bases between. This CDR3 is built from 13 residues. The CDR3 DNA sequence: TGTGCCAGCAGTTTATGGGACCCCACTGAAGCTTTCTTT. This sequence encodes CASSLWDPTEAFF.

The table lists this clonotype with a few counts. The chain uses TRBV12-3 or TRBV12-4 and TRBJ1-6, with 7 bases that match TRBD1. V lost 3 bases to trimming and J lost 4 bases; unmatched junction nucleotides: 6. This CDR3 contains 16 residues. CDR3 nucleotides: TGTGCCAGCAGTTTGGGCGGGGACAGTTATAATTCACCCCTCCACTTT. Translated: CASSLGGDSYNSPLHF.

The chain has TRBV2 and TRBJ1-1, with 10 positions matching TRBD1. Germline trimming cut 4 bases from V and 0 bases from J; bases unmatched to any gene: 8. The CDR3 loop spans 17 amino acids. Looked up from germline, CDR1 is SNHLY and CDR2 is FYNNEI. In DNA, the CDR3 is TGTGCCAGCAGTGGGGGGACAGGGGATACGATGAACACTGAAGCTTTCTTT. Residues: CASSGGTGDTMNTEAFF. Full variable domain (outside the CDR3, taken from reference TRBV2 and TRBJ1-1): EPEVTQTPSHQVTQMGQEVILRCVPISNHLYFYWYRQILGQKVEFLVSFYNNEISEKSEIFDDQFSVERPDGSNFTLKIRSTKLEDSAMYFCASSGGTGDTMNTEAFFGQGTRLTVV.

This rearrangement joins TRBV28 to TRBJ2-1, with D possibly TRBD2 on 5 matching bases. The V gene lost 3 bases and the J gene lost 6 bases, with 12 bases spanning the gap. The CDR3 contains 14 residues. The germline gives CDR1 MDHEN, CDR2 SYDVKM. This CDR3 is CASSFPGGFNEQFF. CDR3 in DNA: TGTGCCAGCAGTTTCCCTGGCGGGTTCAATGAGCAGTTCTTC. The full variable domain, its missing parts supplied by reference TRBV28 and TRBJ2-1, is DVKVTQSSRYLVKRTGEKVFLECVQDMDHENMFWYRQDPGLGLRLIYFSYDVKMKEKGDIPEGYSVSREKKERFSLILESASTNQTSMYLCASSFPGGFNEQFFGPGTRLTVL.

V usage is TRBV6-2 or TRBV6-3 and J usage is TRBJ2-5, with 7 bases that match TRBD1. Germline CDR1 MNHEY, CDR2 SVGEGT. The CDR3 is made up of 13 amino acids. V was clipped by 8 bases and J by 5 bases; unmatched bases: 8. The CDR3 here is CASQDREWETQYF. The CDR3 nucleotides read TGTGCCAGCCAAGACAGGGAGTGGGAGACCCAGTACTTC.

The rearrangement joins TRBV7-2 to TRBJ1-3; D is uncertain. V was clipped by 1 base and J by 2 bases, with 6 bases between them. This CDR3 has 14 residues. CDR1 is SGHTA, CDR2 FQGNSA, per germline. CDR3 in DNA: TGTGCCAGCAGCTTAGATGCGCCTGGAAACACCATATATTTT. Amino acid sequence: CASSLDAPGNTIYF.